This T cell receptor beta chain appears in the sequencing data of a study of tumor-infiltrating lymphocytes in primary liver carcinoma. Germline V CDR1 and CDR2: MGHRA, YSYEKL. V was trimmed by 2 bases and J by 3 bases, leaving 17 bases between them. This CDR3 has 17 amino acids. Unsorted whole blood yielded the blood RNA, and germline DNA was also extracted. Priming with a constant-region primer yielded TCR beta cDNA from 450 to 600 ng total RNA. Nested multiplex PCR, run for three rounds with slightly modified ARM-PCR, yielded TCR beta libraries. PCR rounds one and two used TRBV1-TRBV30 forward primers with a C-beta reverse primer for around 9 cycles each. One entry per CDR3 protein results from TCRdb running MiXCR on the multiplex PCR reads. The data contain some 200,000 distinct CDR3 sequences, around three fifths of them seen just once; the ten biggest clones take up approximately 6.6%.

The source of this sequence is a woman aged 60 to 75 with primary liver carcinoma and hepatitis B virus infection. Material: peripheral blood. V usage is TRBV4-1 and J usage is TRBJ2-4; D is unclear. CDR3 loop: CASSQPTIGPVKNIQYF. The CDR3 nucleotides are TGCGCCAGCAGCCAACCAACTATCGGGCCTGTCAAAAACATTCAGTACTTC.